The table lists the clone carrying this T cell receptor (beta chain) with many counts. Authors of the study amplified TCR beta CDR3 regions from RNA transcripts. An initial round of RT-PCR targeting the TCR CDR3 relied on the HTBI primer set. MiXCR, applied by TCRdb to the multiplex PCR reads, yields one record per CDR3 protein. Here the sample spans roughly 99,000 distinct CDR3 sequences, 16% being singletons. When ophthalmopathy did not progress within 18 months, Graves' hyperthyroidism was considered stable. The diagnostic basis comprised clinical symptoms, serum thyroxine and TRAb, thyroid ultrasound and orbital computed tomography. These data originate in a study of T cells in Graves' hyperthyroidism and ophthalmopathy. Overall study: Peripheral blood was taken when the disease was first diagnosed, before any treatment began.

The TCR sequence derives from a woman aged 45-65 years with Graves' hyperthyroidism. The sequenced material came from blood.

Here the CDR3 DNA reads TGTGCCAGCAGCTTATGGTATCCGGGTGGCGGGGAGCTGTTTTTT. Its protein product is CASSLWYPGGGELFF. V gene TRBV7-3 combines with J gene TRBJ2-2; D uncertain. Germline CDR1 is SGHTA and CDR2 is FQGTGA. The length of the CDR3 is 15 residues. Trimming stripped 2 bases from V and 7 bases from J, with 14 bases between.